The 30 T cell receptor beta chains in this list originate from one sample, sequenced in a study of beta chain features in type 1 diabetes. The study, taken as a whole, reports: The study found moderately but significantly shorter TCRB CDR3s in all four CD4+ subsets of Type 1 diabetes patients.

Reverse transcribing all isolated RNA meant expressed TCRB transcripts were sequenced. TCRdb keeps only in-frame clones here, not all; method: immunoSEQ multiplex PCR. The sample holds 330,000 or so clones, over 10% seen once. For these TCRs, the target antigens are not known. The sequencing sample was made of naive CD4+ T cells from blood. The receptors come from a woman aged 18-29 years with type 1 diabetes.

The rearrangement links TRBV7-2 to TRBJ2-5; D might be TRBD1 (6 bases). Trimming removed 3 bases at V and 5 bases at J, with 13 bases between. There are 14 residues in the CDR3. Looked up from germline, CDR1 is SGHTA and CDR2 is FQGNSA. CDR3 in amino acids: CASSFEWTAETQYF. As DNA, the CDR3 is TGTGCCAGCAGCTTTGAGTGGACAGCTGAGACCCAGTACTTC.

The J gene is TRBJ2-1, the V gene TRBV9; 8 bases agree with TRBD2. CDR1 is SGDLS and CDR2 is YYNGEE in the germline V gene. The CDR3 runs 15 residues. Losses at the gene ends were 0 bases for V and 8 bases for J; bases not matched to a gene: 7. The CDR3 region is CASSVGGSGVDEQFF. In nucleotides, the CDR3 is TGTGCCAGCAGCGTAGGCGGTAGCGGGGTGGATGAGCAGTTCTTC.

The V gene is TRBV7-2, the J gene TRBJ1-2; 10 bases are shared with TRBD1. Germline assignment: CDR1 SGHTA and CDR2 FQGNSA. Trimming cost V 1 base and J 7 bases; bases outside gene matches: 6. CDR3 length: 15 residues. The CDR3 protein is CASSLGDRGLGGYTF. The CDR3 DNA follows: TGTGCCAGCAGCTTAGGCGACAGGGGGCTTGGTGGCTACACCTTC.

This sequence joins TRBV18 and TRBJ1-2; a possible D gene is TRBD1 (5 bases). The CDR3 sequence is 15 residues long. Germline CDR1 and CDR2: KGHSH and LQKENI. Trimming left V 1 base short and J 2 bases short, with 11 bases between. The CDR3 spells CASSPRQGSNYGYTF. The CDR3 DNA is TGTGCCAGCTCACCACGGCAGGGATCGAACTATGGCTACACCTTC.

This chain's CDR3 is CASSPRGAEQYF. CDR3 sequence (DNA): TGTGCCAGCTCACCACGCGGCGCAGAGCAGTACTTC. V and J are TRBV18 and TRBJ2-7, with D unclear. Germline assignment: CDR1 KGHSH and CDR2 LQKENI. Trimming pared 1 base from V and 7 bases from J, leaving 8 bases between. This CDR3 has 12 residues.

This clone was seen a handful of times. V and J are TRBV4-3 and TRBJ2-2; D might be TRBD2 (5 bases). The germline CDR1 and CDR2 sequences are LGHNA and YSLEER. The CDR3 totals 14 residues. Trimming pared 5 bases from V and 6 bases from J, leaving 13 bases between. The CDR3 loop is CASSEGVAAGELFF. For the CDR3, the DNA is TGCGCCAGCAGCGAGGGCGTAGCCGCCGGGGAGCTGTTTTTT.

The CDR3 is CASSSGTSGHNEQFF. The CDR3 coding sequence is TGTGCCAGCAGTTCCGGGACTAGCGGCCACAATGAGCAGTTCTTC. V usage is TRBV28 and J usage is TRBJ2-1; 11 bases agree with TRBD2. The trim removed 4 bases at V and 5 bases at J, leaving 4 bases unmatched. CDR3 length: 15 residues. Germline V gene data show CDR1 as MDHEN and CDR2 as SYDVKM.

The chain employs TRBV13 and TRBJ2-1, with 8 bases that match TRBD2. This CDR3 contains 13 residues. Germline CDR1 reads PRHDT; CDR2 reads FYEKMQ (reference sequence). The CDR3 nucleotides are TGTGCGACCCGGGGGGGGAGAGGCAATGAGCAGTTCTTC. Protein: CATRGGRGNEQFF.

Concerning this clone itself: Germline and junction disagree at one end, which may indicate a read error. The chain combines TRBV5-6 with TRBJ1-2, with a possible D match to TRBD1 (6 bases). In germline, CDR1 is SGHDT, CDR2 YYEEEE. This CDR3 is 14 amino acids long. The CDR3 reads CASSLGTTNNGYTF. Here the CDR3 DNA reads TGTGCCAGCAGCCTGGGGACAACTAACAATGGCTACACCTTC.

This clone occurred a few times. V is TRBV28 and J is TRBJ2-5; tentative D call: TRBD2 (5 bases). V was trimmed by 5 bases and J by 9 bases, leaving 22 bases between them. The germline CDR1 and CDR2 sequences are MDHEN and SYDVKM. This CDR3 contains 15 residues. This CDR3 reads CASSPTRDRGGSQYF. For the CDR3, the DNA is TGTGCCAGCAGTCCCACTAGGGATCGTGGTGGGTCCCAGTACTTC.

The rearrangement links TRBV27 to TRBJ2-7; no reliable D call. Trimming left V 0 bases short and J 2 bases short, with 8 bases between. The CDR3 sequence is 14 residues long. Germline CDR1 reads MNHEY; CDR2 reads SMNVEV (reference sequence). CDR3 loop: CASSLSRLAYEQYF. Written as DNA, the CDR3 is TGTGCCAGCAGTTTATCGAGACTCGCCTACGAGCAGTACTTC.

The chain joins TRBV11-3 to TRBJ2-1; D might be TRBD1 (6 bases). The V end was cut by 5 bases, the J end by 3 bases, with 8 bases between. This CDR3 is built from 13 residues. Germline CDR1 reads SGHNT; CDR2 reads YENEEA. CDR3 in amino acids: CASSPGVYNEQFF. The CDR3 region has the DNA TGTGCCAGCAGCCCAGGGGTCTACAATGAGCAGTTCTTC.

The chain couples TRBV19 to TRBJ1-1, with D unclear. The ends were cut back, 1 base at V and 5 bases at J, with 11 bases in the middle. Germline V CDR1 and CDR2: LNHDA, SQIVND (reference sequence). The CDR3 consists of 14 residues. The CDR3 here is CASSIGTDRTEAFF. For the CDR3, the DNA is TGTGCCAGTAGTATAGGAACCGATCGGACTGAAGCTTTCTTT.

As to this clone: This sample also contains other DNA sequences that code for the same CDR3. CDR3 amino acids: CSVEVSGGYEQYF. CDR3 in DNA: TGCAGCGTTGAAGTCTCAGGGGGCTACGAGCAGTACTTC. The J gene is TRBJ2-7, the V gene TRBV29-1, with 7 bases that match TRBD1. After removal of 1 base from V and 3 bases from J, the junction contained 3 bases not matched to a gene. This CDR3 spans 13 amino acids. Germline values: CDR1 SQVTM, CDR2 ANQGSEA.

V gene TRBV5-1 combines with J gene TRBJ1-1; TRBD1 is a possible D gene (6 bases). This CDR3 has 13 amino acids. CDR1 and CDR2 from the germline V gene are SGHRS and YFSETQ. V lost 5 bases and J 6 bases, leaving 14 bases between the germline ends. This chain's CDR3 is CASRGTGKAEAFF. The DNA for the CDR3 is TGCGCCAGCAGGGGCACAGGGAAAGCTGAAGCTTTCTTT.

The chain recombines TRBV4-1 with TRBJ2-5, with D possibly being TRBD1 (7 bases). CDR3 size: 15 residues. The germline gives CDR1 MGHRA, CDR2 YSYEKL. The V and J ends lost 4 bases and 5 bases respectively, with 17 bases between them. The chain's CDR3 is CASSLGRRGLETQYF. CDR3 sequence (DNA): TGCGCCAGCAGCCTGGGGAGGAGGGGGCTTGAGACCCAGTACTTC.

The CDR3, as DNA: TGTGCCAGCAGAACCCCGGGACTAGCGCTTACCGGGGAGCTGTTTTTT. Its translation: CASRTPGLALTGELFF. The chain joins TRBV7-9 to TRBJ2-2; 10 bases map to TRBD2. In germline, CDR1 is SEHNR, CDR2 FQNEAQ (reference sequence). Trimming took 6 bases from V and 5 from J; bases not matched to a gene: 9. The length of the CDR3 is 16 residues.

This clone was counted a few times. The chain employs TRBV12-5 and TRBJ2-1, with TRBD2 as a possible D gene (6 bases). Per germline, CDR1 LGHNT and CDR2 FRNRAP. V was pared by 3 bases and J by 7 bases, with 16 bases between. The CDR3 contains 15 residues. The CDR3 nucleotides are TGTGCTAGTGGTTTCCCGACTAGTCCATGGAATGAGCAGTTCTTC. Translated: CASGFPTSPWNEQFF.

This clone was picked up a small number of times. The V call is TRBV30, the J call TRBJ2-7; weak D call: TRBD2 (7 bases). This CDR3 is built from 13 residues. Germline-derived CDR1 and CDR2 are GTSNPN and SVGIG (reference sequence). Trimming shortened V by 3 bases and J by 2 bases, and 11 bases separated the two germline ends. CDR3 in DNA: TGTGCCTGGAGGGGGGCGGGAGCCTACGAGCAGTACTTC. This sequence encodes CAWRGAGAYEQYF.

The rearrangement uses TRBV6-5 and TRBJ1-5; D remains unclear. Germline V CDR1 and CDR2: MNHEY, SVGAGI. Trimming cost V 5 bases and J 4 bases, with 9 bases left between them. The CDR3 is 13 amino acids. Here the CDR3 DNA reads TGTGCCAGCAGTCCTGGACTGAATCAGCCCCAGCATTTT. It translates to CASSPGLNQPQHF.

In this sample, this clone turned up a few times. This rearrangement joins TRBV2 to TRBJ2-1; possible D gene TRBD2, 5 bases. The CDR3 has 11 amino acids. V dropped 4 bases and J dropped 9 bases, with 7 bases sitting between them. In germline, CDR1 is SNHLY, CDR2 FYNNEI. This chain's CDR3 is CASSVEVEQFF. The DNA for the CDR3 is TGTGCCAGCAGTGTGGAGGTTGAGCAGTTCTTC.

This clone was seen a few times. The V and J genes are TRBV30 and TRBJ1-1; D unclear. The CDR3 extends over 14 amino acids. The ends were cut back, 2 bases at V and 0 bases at J, with 10 bases in the middle. Germline assignment: CDR1 GTSNPN and CDR2 SVGIG (reference sequence). The CDR3 sequence: CAWSRGVVNTEAFF. DNA of the CDR3: TGTGCCTGGAGTAGAGGAGTGGTGAACACTGAAGCTTTCTTT.

This clone was seen a few times. The rearrangement uses TRBV5-4 and TRBJ2-5; 11 bases are shared with TRBD2. Germline CDR1 reads SGHNT; CDR2 reads YYREEE (reference sequence). J lost 4 bases, V lost 0 bases, and 2 bases had no gene match. CDR3 length: 15 residues. Written as DNA, the CDR3 is TGTGCCAGCAGCTTGGATGGACTAGCGGGAGAGACCCAGTACTTC. Protein: CASSLDGLAGETQYF.

V gene TRBV18 combines with J gene TRBJ2-3; TRBD2 matches at 8 bases. V lost 4 bases and J lost 3; bases outside the gene matches: 3. In germline, CDR1 is KGHSH, CDR2 LQKENI. This CDR3 region has 14 residues. CDR3 amino acids: CASSRQRETDTQYF. CDR3 DNA: TGTGCCAGCTCACGACAGCGGGAGACAGATACGCAGTATTTT. Looking up the rest from reference TRBV18 and TRBJ2-3 gives the full variable domain: NAGVMQNPRHLVRRRGQEARLRCSPMKGHSHVYWYRQLPEEGLKFMVYLQKENIIDESGMPKERFSAEFPKEGPSILRIQQVVRGDSAAYFCASSRQRETDTQYFGPGTRLTVL.

The V gene is TRBV29-1, the J gene TRBJ2-1; 7 bases align to TRBD1. Trimming at V came to 3 bases and at J to 2 bases, leaving 4 bases not matched to a gene. The CDR3 spans 14 residues. The germline V gene has CDR1 SQVTM and CDR2 ANQGSEA. The CDR3 loop reads CSVDLQGTYNEQFF. DNA of the CDR3: TGCAGCGTTGACCTACAGGGGACCTACAATGAGCAGTTCTTC.

The table lists this clone with a few counts. This chain joins TRBV7-9 and TRBJ2-7, with TRBD2 as a possible D gene (5 bases). The CDR3 has 11 amino acids. V lost 5 bases, J lost 6 bases, and 8 bases lay in between. Looked up from germline, CDR1 is SEHNR and CDR2 is FQNEAQ (reference sequence). CDR3 nucleotides: TGTGCCAGCAGCGGAGAGGGCGAGCAGTACTTC. Translating gives CASSGEGEQYF. The full variable domain, with the rest looked up from reference TRBV7-9 and TRBJ2-7, is DTGVSQNPRHKITKRGQNVTFRCDPISEHNRLYWYRQTLGQGPEFLTYFQNEAQLEKSRLLSDRFSAERPKGSFSTLEIQRTEQGDSAMYLCASSGEGEQYFGPGTRLTVT.

The chain couples TRBV7-2 to TRBJ2-7; 10 nucleotides line up with TRBD2. There are 14 residues in the CDR3. Germline V gives CDR1 SGHTA, CDR2 FQGNSA. V lost 6 bases and J lost 5; bases outside the gene matches: 7. CDR3 nucleotides: TGTGCCAGCAGGCTTGGGCTAGCGGGAGACGAGCAGTACTTC. As protein: CASRLGLAGDEQYF.

V and J are TRBV7-9 and TRBJ2-3; the D is unclear. This CDR3 spans 15 amino acids. Trimming removed 4 bases from V and 2 bases from J, with 13 bases in between. Germline CDR1 and CDR2: SEHNR and FQNEAQ (reference sequence). Here the CDR3 reads CASSSPPYSTDTQYF. CDR3 DNA: TGTGCCAGCAGCTCACCGCCCTACTCCACAGATACGCAGTATTTT.

This clone was counted only a few times. The chain links TRBV15 to TRBJ2-1; D is unresolved. V lost 0 bases to trimming and J lost 10 bases, with 10 bases between them. Germline lookup yields CDR1 LNHNV and CDR2 YYDKDF (reference sequence). This CDR3 spans 13 amino acids. The CDR3 region is CATSRDRRSEQFF. CDR3 bases: TGTGCCACCAGCAGAGATCGAAGAAGCGAGCAGTTCTTC.

This clone was picked up a small number of times. This rearrangement joins TRBV5-4 to TRBJ1-4; D call uncertain. Per the germline V gene, CDR1 is SGHNT and CDR2 is YYREEE (reference sequence). Trimming took 3 bases from V and 7 from J, leaving 13 bases between them. This CDR3 has 14 residues. The CDR3 nucleotides are TGTGCCAGCAGCTGGGCCGGGAAAATTGAAAAACTGTTTTTT. This codes for CASSWAGKIEKLFF. The whole variable domain, remainder taken from reference TRBV5-4 and TRBJ1-4, is ETGVTQSPTHLIKTRGQQVTLRCSSQSGHNTVSWYQQALGQGPQFIFQYYREEENGRGNFPPRFSGLQFPNYSSELNVNALELDDSALYLCASSWAGKIEKLFFGSGTQLSVL.